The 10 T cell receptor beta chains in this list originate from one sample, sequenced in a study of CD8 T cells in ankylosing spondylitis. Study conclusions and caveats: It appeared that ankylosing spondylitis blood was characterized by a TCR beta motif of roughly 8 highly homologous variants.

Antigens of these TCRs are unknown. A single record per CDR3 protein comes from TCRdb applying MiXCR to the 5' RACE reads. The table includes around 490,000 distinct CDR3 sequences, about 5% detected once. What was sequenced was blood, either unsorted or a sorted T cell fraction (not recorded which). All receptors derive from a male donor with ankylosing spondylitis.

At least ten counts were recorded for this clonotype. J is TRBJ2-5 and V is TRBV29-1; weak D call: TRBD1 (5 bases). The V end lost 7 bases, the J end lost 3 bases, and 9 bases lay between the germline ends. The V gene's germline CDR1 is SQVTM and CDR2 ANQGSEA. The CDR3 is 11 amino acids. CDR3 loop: CSAEGEETQYF. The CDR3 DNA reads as TGCAGCGCAGAAGGGGAAGAGACCCAGTACTTC.

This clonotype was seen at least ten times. The CDR3 DNA is TGTGCCAGCAGCTTTTGGACTAGCCCAATTACCTACAATGAGCAGTTCTTC. Protein: CASSFWTSPITYNEQFF. V and J are TRBV7-8 and TRBJ2-1; 8 positions match TRBD2. The CDR3 covers 17 residues. From germline, CDR1 is SGHVS and CDR2 FQNEAQ. V lost 3 bases to trimming and J lost 2 bases; unmatched junction nucleotides: 9.

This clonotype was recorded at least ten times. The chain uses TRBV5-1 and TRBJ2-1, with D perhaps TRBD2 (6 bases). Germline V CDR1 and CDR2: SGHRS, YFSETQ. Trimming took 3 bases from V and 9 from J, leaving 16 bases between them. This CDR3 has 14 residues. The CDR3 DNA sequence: TGCGCCAGCAGCTGGGACTGGGGGTCCTTTGAGCAGTTCTTC. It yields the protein CASSWDWGSFEQFF. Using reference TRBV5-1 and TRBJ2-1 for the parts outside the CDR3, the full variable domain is KAGVTQTPRYLIKTRGQQVTLSCSPISGHRSVSWYQQTPGQGLQFLFEYFSETQRNKGNFPGRFSGRQFSNSRSEMNVSTLELGDSALYLCASSWDWGSFEQFFGPGTRLTVL.

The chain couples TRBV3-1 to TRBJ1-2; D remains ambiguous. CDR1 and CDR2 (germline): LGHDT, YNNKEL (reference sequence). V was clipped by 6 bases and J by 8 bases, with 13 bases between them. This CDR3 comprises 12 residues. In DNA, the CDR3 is TGTGCCAGCAGTCTCGGGGAGAGGGGCTACACCTTC. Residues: CASSLGERGYTF.

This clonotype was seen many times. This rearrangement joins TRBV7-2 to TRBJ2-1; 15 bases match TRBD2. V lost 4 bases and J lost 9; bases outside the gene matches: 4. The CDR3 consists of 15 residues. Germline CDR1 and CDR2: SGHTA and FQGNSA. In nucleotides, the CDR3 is TGTGCCAGCAGCTCAGGACTAGCGGGGGGGCCTGAGCAGTTCTTC. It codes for CASSSGLAGGPEQFF.

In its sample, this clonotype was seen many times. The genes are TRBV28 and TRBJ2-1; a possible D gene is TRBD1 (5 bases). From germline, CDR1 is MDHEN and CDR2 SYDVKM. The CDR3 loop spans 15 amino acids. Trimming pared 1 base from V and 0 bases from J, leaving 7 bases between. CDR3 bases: TGTGCCAGCAGTTTATTCCAGGGCTCCTACAATGAGCAGTTCTTC. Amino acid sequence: CASSLFQGSYNEQFF.

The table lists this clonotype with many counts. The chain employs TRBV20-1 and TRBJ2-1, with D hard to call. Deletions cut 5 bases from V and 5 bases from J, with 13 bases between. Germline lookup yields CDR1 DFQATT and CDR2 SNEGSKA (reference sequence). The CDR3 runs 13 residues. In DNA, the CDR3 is TGCAGTGCTGCCCCTTCCCCCGACAATGAGCAGTTCTTC. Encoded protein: CSAAPSPDNEQFF.

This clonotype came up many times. The CDR3 nucleotides are TGCGCCAGCAGCTCAGGGGGCTCTGGAAACACCATATATTTT. Translation: CASSSGGSGNTIYF. The rearrangement uses TRBV5-1 and TRBJ1-3; 7 bases are shared with TRBD1. Germline CDR1 reads SGHRS; CDR2 reads YFSETQ. The CDR3 is made up of 14 amino acids. The junction had 0 bases not matched to a gene; V was cut back by 3 bases and J by 0 bases. The full variable domain, its missing parts supplied by reference TRBV5-1 and TRBJ1-3, is KAGVTQTPRYLIKTRGQQVTLSCSPISGHRSVSWYQQTPGQGLQFLFEYFSETQRNKGNFPGRFSGRQFSNSRSEMNVSTLELGDSALYLCASSSGGSGNTIYFGEGSWLTVV.

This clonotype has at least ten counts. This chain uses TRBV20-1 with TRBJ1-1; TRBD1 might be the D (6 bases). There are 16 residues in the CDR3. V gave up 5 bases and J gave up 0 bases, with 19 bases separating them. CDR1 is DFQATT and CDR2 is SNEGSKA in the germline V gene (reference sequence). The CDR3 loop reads CSAERQDSRLNTEAFF. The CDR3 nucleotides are TGCAGTGCTGAAAGACAGGACTCTAGATTGAACACTGAAGCTTTCTTT.

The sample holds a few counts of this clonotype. CDR3 DNA: TGCGCCAGCAGCTTGCTGGACAGGGGGGCTGGGGCCAACGTCCTGACTTTC. Its translation: CASSLLDRGAGANVLTF. The chain uses TRBV5-1 and TRBJ2-6; 10 nucleotides agree with TRBD1. Germline V gives CDR1 SGHRS, CDR2 YFSETQ. V gave up 1 base and J gave up 2 bases; unmatched junction bases: 3. The CDR3 is 17 residues long.